This T cell receptor (beta chain) was observed in a study of graft-versus-host responses after intestinal transplantation (dated by TCRdb to 2020 to 2023). A note on the overall study: The transplants that recipients received were multivisceral, liver-intestinal, or isolated intestinal. After intestinal transplantation, graft-versus-host and host-versus-graft alloreactive T cell clones in the graft, circulation and bone marrow were tracked using bulk TCR-beta CDR3 sequencing. Anti-thymocyte globulin induction was given to all recipients, followed by maintenance tacrolimus and steroids for about 3 years. Rather than being sequenced by the commercial service, samples from a few later patients were sequenced in-house on an Illumina MiSeq and processed with MiXCR. The cohort enrolled about two dozen intestinal transplant recipients including one retransplant, and 3 patients lacking pretransplant specimens were excluded. To identify alloreactive clones, pre-transplant mixed lymphocyte reaction products were sequenced and then compared with unstimulated pre-transplant donor and recipient T cells. Donor T cell macrochimerism was defined as a peak of at least 4% donor T cells among recipient peripheral blood mononuclear cells.

The sample's time point label is to be understood as: cells obtained before transplantation from donor or recipient. CD3+CD4+ and CD3+CD8+ populations were FACS-sorted from unstimulated pre-transplant donor and recipient cells taken from spleen or lymph nodes. What the authors observed across the whole study: In the allografts of patients with donor T cell macrochimerism, GvH to HvG T cell clonal ratios were high. Conclusions were limited by the relatively low number and heterogeneity of intestinal transplant patients. GvH clones turned up in recipient bone marrow, with some appearing earlier in ileal mucosa or blood, a pattern consistent with an intestinal mucosal origin. Early after transplant, declines in HvG clones were associated with peak levels of circulating GvH clones.

Regarding this clone: The antigen it recognizes is unknown. One base away there is no much larger clone; base qualities are not given.

The library was built by means of the immunoSEQ multiplex PCR assay. For most patients, genomic DNA was isolated with the Qiagen DNeasy Blood and Tissue Kit and shipped frozen to Adaptive Biotechnologies for TCR sequencing. For most patients, genomic DNA was subjected to high-throughput TCR-beta CDR3 sequencing by Adaptive Biotechnologies. Processing in the source paper ran as follows. TCR sequencing data for roughly 18 patients were retrieved from Adaptive's ImmunoSEQ software; a few other patients were processed with MiXCR and VDJtools. CD4 versus CD8 sorting errors were corrected by removing sequences found in both subsets at a frequency ratio below 5:1. Because the origin of CDR3 nucleotide sequences shared between donor and recipient could not be assigned, those sequences were removed. To count as alloreactive, a clone needed at least 2-fold expansion over unstimulated cells and a minimum CFSE-low frequency of 0.002% (template counts) or 0.001% (read counts). Clones were considered mappable if detected in sequenced pre-transplant spleen, lymph node, or MLR CFSE-low populations of the donor or recipient. The cumulative frequency of alloreactive clones was calculated as a percentage of all sequences, weighted by copy number. In TCRdb, the immuneACCESS table is reduced to in-frame sequences with V and J assigned. These tables do not hold every clone; where another copy was compared, an unresolved V gene accounts for under half, and the others remain unexplained. V and J calls and clone size are as listed in that table; D and trimming were resolved from the DNA. The sample table contains 50,000 or so clones; only one count was recorded for approximately 91% of them. The top ten clonotypes cover more than 2% of the sample.

Measured from the cysteine to the phenylalanine, the CDR3 is 14 residues long. CDR3 DNA is the only sequence kept; it has 42 bases, read in frame from the first base. From a lookup of the germline V gene, CDR1 and CDR2 are MDHEN and SYDVKM. V loses 4 bases, J loses 4 bases, and the germline ends lie 11 bases apart. This chain joins TRBV28 to TRBJ2-4; matching of 5 bases hints at TRBD2 as the D gene. The material sequenced was unstimulated CD4+ T cells sorted from spleen or lymph node cells, taken before transplant. The TCR originated in a human donor who was the organ donor for an intestinal transplant. The CDR3 corresponds to CASSWRTPKNIQYF. At the DNA level, the sequence is TGTGCCAGCAGTTGGCGGACTCCGAAAAACATTCAGTACTTC.